This T cell receptor beta chain comes out of a study of tumour-infiltrating T cells in Burkitt lymphoma. Study-wide context: This cohort included all epidemiological subtypes of Burkitt lymphoma. Survival, overall and progression-free, tracked with productive clonality. Study conclusions and caveats: Public clonotypes, several, appeared across numerous Burkitt lymphoma patients.

This CDR3 is built from 10 residues. Germline CDR1 SGDLS, CDR2 YYNGEE. Trimming took 0 bases from V and 8 from J, leaving 0 bases between them. Sequencing was performed with immunoSEQ multiplex PCR; in TCRdb, only in-frame clones are kept and a portion is missing. This table holds under 7,000 clones, approximately 87% found once. This clone is deemed medium-sized (0.01 to 0.1%). Its antigen remains unidentified. Sequencing was performed on tumor tissue. V usage is TRBV9 and J usage is TRBJ2-1; D gene ambiguous. The clonotype originates from a human donor with Burkitt lymphoma. Written as DNA, the CDR3 is TGTGCCAGCAGCGTAGATGAGCAGTTCTTC. Translating gives CASSVDEQFF.